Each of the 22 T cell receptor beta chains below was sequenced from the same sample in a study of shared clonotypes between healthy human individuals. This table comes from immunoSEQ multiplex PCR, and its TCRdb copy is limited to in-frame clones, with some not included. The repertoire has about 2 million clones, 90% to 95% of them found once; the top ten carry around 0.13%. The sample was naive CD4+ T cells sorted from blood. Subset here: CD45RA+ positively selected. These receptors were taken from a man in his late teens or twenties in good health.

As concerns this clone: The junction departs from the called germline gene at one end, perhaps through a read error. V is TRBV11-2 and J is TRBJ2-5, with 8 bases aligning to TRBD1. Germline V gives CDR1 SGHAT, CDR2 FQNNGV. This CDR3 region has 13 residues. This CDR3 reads CASSLGALGTGHF. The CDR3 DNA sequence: TGTGCCAGCAGCTTAGGTGCGCTAGGGACAGGTCACTTC.

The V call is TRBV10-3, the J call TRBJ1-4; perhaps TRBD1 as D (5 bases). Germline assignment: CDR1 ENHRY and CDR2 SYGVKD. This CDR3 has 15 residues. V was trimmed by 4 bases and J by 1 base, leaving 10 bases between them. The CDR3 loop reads CAISAGTVTNEKLFF. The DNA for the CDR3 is TGTGCCATCAGTGCTGGGACGGTAACTAATGAAAAACTGTTTTTT.

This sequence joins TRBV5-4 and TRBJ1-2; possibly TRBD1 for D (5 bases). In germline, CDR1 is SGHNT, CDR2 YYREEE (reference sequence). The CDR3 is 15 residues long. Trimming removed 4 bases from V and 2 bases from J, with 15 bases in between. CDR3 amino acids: CASSPARDGNYGYTF. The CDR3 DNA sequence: TGTGCCAGCAGCCCCGCGCGGGACGGAAACTATGGCTACACCTTC.

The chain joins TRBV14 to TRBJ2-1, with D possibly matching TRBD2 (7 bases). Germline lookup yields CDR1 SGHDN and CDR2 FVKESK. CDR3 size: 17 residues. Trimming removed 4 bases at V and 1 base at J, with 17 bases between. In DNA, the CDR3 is TGTGCCAGCAGCCCCAGGGGCGGGGGTTGGTCCTACAATGAGCAGTTCTTC. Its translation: CASSPRGGGWSYNEQFF.

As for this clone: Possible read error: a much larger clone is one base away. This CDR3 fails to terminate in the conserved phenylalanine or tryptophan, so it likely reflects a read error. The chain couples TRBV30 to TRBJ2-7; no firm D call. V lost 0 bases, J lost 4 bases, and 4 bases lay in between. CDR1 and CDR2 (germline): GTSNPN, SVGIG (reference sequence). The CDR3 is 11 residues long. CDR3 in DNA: TGTGCCTGGAGTGTTAGGTACGAGCAGTACTCC. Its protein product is CAWSVRYEQYS.

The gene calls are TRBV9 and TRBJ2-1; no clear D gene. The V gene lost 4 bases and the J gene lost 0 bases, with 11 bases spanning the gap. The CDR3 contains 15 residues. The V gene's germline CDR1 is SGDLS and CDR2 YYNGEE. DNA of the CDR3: TGTGCCAGCAGCCCCGTTACGGGCTCCTACAATGAGCAGTTCTTC. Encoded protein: CASSPVTGSYNEQFF.

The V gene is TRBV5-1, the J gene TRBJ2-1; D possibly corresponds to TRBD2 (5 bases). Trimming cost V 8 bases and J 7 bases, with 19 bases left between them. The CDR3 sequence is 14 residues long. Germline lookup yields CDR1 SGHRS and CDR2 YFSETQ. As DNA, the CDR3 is TGCGCCAGATATTATTGGAGGTTCGTGAATGAGCAGTTCTTC. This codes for CARYYWRFVNEQFF.

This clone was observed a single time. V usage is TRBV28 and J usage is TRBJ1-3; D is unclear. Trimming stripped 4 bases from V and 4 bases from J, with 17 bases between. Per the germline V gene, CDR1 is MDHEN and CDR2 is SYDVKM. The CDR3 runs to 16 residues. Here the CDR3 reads CASSSPDRVWGNTIYF. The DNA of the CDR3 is TGTGCCAGCAGTTCGCCGGACCGGGTGTGGGGAAACACCATATATTTT.

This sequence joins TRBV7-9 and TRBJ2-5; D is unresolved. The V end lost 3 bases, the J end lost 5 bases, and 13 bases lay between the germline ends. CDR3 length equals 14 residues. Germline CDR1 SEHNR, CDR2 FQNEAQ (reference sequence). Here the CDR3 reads CASSFLQPRETQYF. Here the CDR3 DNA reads TGTGCCAGCAGCTTCTTACAGCCCCGTGAGACCCAGTACTTC.

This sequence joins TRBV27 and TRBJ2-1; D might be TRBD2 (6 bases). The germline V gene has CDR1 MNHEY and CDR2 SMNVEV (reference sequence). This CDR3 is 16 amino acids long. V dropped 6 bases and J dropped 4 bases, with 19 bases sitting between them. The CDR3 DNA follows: TGTGCCAGCAGCTCAGTAGGTAGCGGAAAATACAATGAGCAGTTCTTC. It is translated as CASSSVGSGKYNEQFF.

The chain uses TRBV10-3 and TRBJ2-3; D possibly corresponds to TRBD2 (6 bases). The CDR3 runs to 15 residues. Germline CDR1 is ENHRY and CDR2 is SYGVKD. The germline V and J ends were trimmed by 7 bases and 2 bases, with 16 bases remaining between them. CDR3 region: CAITSGGGYTDTQYF. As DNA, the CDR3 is TGTGCCATCACTTCTGGGGGAGGTTACACAGATACGCAGTATTTT.

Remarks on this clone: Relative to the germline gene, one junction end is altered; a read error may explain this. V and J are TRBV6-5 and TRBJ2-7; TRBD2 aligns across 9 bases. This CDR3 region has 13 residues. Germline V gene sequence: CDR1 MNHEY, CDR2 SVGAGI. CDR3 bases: TGTGCCAGCAGTTACTCGGGACTAGCCGAAAGGGACTTC. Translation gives CASSYSGLAERDF.

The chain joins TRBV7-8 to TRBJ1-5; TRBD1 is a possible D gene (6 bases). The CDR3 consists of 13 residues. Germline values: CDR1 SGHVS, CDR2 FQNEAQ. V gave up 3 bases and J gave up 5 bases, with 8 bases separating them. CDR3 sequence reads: CASSLEGDQPQHF. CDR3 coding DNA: TGTGCCAGCAGCTTGGAGGGGGATCAGCCCCAGCATTTT. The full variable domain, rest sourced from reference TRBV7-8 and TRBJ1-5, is GAGVSQSPRYKVAKRGQDVALRCDPISGHVSLFWYQQALGQGPEFLTYFQNEAQLDKSGLPSDRFFAERPEGSVSTLKIQRTQQEDSAVYLCASSLEGDQPQHFGDGTRLSIL.

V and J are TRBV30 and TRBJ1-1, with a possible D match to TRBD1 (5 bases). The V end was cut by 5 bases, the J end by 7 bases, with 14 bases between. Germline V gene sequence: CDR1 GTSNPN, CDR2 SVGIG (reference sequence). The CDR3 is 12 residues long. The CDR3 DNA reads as TGTGCCTGGGGGACCTCCGGCGGTGAAGCTTTCTTT. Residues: CAWGTSGGEAFF.

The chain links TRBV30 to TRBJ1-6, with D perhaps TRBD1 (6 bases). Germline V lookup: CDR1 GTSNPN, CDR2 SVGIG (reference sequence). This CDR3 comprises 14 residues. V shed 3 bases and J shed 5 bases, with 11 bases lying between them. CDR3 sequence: CAWRTGPNNSPLHF. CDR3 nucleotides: TGTGCCTGGAGAACAGGGCCGAATAATTCACCCCTCCACTTT.

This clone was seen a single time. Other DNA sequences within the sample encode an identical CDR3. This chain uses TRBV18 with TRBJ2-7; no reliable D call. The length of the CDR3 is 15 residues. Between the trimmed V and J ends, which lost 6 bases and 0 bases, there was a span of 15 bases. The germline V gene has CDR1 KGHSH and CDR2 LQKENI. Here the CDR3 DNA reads TGTGCCAGCTCCCCGGGCAGCCAGAGCTCCTACGAGCAGTACTTC. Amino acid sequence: CASSPGSQSSYEQYF.

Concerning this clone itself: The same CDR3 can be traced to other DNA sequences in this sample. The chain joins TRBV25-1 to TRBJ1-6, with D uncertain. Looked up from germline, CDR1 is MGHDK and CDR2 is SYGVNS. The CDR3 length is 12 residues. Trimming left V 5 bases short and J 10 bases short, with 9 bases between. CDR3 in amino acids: CASSFGVSPLHF. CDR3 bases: TGTGCCAGCAGTTTCGGTGTCTCACCCCTCCACTTT. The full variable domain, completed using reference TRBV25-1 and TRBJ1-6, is EADIYQTPRYLVIGTGKKITLECSQTMGHDKMYWYQQDPGMELHLIHYSYGVNSTEKGDLSSESTVSRIRTEHFPLTLESARPSHTSQYLCASSFGVSPLHFGNGTRLTVT.

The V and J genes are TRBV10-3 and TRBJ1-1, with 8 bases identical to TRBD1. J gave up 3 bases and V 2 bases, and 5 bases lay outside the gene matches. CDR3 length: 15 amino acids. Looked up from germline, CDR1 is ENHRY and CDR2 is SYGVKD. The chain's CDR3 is CAISETNRGDTEAFF. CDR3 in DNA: TGTGCCATCAGTGAGACGAACAGGGGGGACACTGAAGCTTTCTTT.

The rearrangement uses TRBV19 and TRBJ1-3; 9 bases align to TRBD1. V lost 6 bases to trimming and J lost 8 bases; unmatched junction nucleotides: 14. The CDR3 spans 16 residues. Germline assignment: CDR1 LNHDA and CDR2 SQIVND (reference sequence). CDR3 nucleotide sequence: TGTGCCAGTAGCAAACACCGGGACAGGGCACCGGACACCATATATTTT. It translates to CASSKHRDRAPDTIYF. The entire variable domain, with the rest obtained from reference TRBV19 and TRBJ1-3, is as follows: DGGITQSPKYLFRKEGQNVTLSCEQNLNHDAMYWYRQDPGQGLRLIYYSQIVNDFQKGDIAEGYSVSREKKESFPLTVTSAQKNPTAFYLCASSKHRDRAPDTIYFGEGSWLTVV.

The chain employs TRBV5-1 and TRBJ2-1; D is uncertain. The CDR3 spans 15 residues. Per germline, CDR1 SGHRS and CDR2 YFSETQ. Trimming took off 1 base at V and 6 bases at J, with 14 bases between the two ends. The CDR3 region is CASSLPWALGNEQFF. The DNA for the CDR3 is TGCGCCAGCAGCTTGCCCTGGGCTCTGGGCAATGAGCAGTTCTTC.

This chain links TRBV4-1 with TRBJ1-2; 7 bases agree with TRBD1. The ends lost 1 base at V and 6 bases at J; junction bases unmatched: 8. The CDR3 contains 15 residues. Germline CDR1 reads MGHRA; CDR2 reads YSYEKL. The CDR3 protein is CASSQVDRYSNGYTF. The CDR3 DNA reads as TGCGCCAGCAGCCAAGTGGACAGGTATTCGAATGGCTACACCTTC.

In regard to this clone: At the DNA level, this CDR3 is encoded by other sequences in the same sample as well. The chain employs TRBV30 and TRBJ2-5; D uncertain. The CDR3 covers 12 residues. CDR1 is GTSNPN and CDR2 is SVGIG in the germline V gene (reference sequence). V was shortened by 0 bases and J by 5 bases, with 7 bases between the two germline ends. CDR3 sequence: CAWSVRVETQYF. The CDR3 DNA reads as TGTGCCTGGAGTGTAAGGGTTGAGACCCAGTACTTC.